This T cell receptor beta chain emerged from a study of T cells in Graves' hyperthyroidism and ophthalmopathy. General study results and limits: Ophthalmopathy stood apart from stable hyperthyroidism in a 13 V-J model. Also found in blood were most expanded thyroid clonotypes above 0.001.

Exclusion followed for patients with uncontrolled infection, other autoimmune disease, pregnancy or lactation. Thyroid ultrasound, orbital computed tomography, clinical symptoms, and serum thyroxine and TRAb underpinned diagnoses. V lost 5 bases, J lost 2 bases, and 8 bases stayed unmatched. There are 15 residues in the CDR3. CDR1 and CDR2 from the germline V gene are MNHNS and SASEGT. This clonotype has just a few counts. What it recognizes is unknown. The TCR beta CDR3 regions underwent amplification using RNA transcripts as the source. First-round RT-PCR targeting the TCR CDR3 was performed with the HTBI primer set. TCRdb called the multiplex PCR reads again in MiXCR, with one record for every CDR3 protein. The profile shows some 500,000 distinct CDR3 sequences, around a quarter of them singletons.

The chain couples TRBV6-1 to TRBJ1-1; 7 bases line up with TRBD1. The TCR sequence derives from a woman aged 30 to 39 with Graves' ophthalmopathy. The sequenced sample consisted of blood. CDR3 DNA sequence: TGTGCCAGCAGTCGGACAGGAGGGAGAAACACTGAAGCTTTCTTT. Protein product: CASSRTGGRNTEAFF.